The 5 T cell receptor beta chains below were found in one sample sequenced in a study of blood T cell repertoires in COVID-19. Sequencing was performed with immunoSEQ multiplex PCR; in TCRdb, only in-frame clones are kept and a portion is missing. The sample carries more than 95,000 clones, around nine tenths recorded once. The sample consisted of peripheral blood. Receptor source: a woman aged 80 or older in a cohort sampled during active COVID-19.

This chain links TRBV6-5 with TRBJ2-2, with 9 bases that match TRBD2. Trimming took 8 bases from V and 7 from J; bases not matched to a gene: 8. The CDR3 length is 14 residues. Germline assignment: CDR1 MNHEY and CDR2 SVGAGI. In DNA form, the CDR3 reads TGTGCCAGCCTCGCGGGGGGGTCTCACGGGGAGCTGTTTTTT. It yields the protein CASLAGGSHGELFF.

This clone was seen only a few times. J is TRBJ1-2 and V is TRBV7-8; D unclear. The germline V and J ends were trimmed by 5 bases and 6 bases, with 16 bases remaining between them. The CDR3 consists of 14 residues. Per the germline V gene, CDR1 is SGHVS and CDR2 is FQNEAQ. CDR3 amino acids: CASSRDGQRHGYTF. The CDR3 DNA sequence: TGTGCCAGCAGCCGGGATGGCCAGCGTCATGGCTACACCTTC.

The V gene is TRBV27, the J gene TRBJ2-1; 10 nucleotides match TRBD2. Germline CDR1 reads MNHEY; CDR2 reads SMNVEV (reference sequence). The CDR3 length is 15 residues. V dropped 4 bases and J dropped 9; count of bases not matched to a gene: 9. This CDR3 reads CASSSLAGAGGEQFF. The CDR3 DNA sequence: TGTGCCAGCAGTTCCCTAGCGGGAGCAGGGGGTGAGCAGTTCTTC.

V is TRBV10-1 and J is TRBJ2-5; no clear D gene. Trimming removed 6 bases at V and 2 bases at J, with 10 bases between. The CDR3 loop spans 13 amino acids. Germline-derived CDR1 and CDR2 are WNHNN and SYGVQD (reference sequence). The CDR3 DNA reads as TGCGCCAGCAGCAGGCATTTACAAGAGACCCAGTACTTC. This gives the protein CASSRHLQETQYF.

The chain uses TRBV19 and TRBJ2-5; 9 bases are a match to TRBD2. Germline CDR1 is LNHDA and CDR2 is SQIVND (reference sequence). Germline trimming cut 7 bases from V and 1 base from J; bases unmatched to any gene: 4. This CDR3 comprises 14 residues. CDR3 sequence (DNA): TGTGCCAGTATGGGACTAGCCTTCCAAGAGACCCAGTACTTC. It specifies CASMGLAFQETQYF. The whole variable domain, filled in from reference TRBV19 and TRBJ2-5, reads DGGITQSPKYLFRKEGQNVTLSCEQNLNHDAMYWYRQDPGQGLRLIYYSQIVNDFQKGDIAEGYSVSREKKESFPLTVTSAQKNPTAFYLCASMGLAFQETQYFGPGTRLLVL.